This TCR beta chain was sequenced in a study of shared clonotypes between healthy human individuals (dated by TCRdb to the early 2020s). With respect to the entire study: The cohort included a few men and a couple of women between 18 and 49 years of age. For each donor, CD4 naive and CD4 memory were each run on three plates, CD8 naive on two plates, and CD8 memory on one plate. Blood TCR repertoires of 5 or 6 healthy adults were deeply sequenced to estimate repertoire size and the extent of clonotype sharing between individuals. To increase sequencing depth and limit assay-specific biases, different laboratories used diverse techniques to prepare libraries and sequence TCR repertoires. Leukapheresis yielded between about 0.8 and 9.5 billion PBMCs per donor.

On the study overall, not on this receptor specifically: The small number of donors limited the genetic and exposure-history diversity represented. Based on pairwise subsampling, the degree of clonotype sharing among donors was expected to be affected by sequencing depth. About 4.5% of naive CD4, 3.5% of naive CD8, approximately 2% of memory CD4, and less than 0.45% of memory CD8 clonotypes were shared across a few donors. Incomplete sequencing was indicated by rarefaction of sorted-subset datasets, despite the large sequencing depth. Naive subsets generally had larger estimated clonotype richness than memory subsets did. Clonotypes shared by all four sorted-subset donors showed higher generation probabilities than non-shared clonotypes. Sampling was limited to blood, and TCR repertoires in tissue likely differ from TCR repertoires in blood.

Remarks on this clone: Its recognized antigen is unknown. Base qualities are not recorded, but no much larger clone differs from it by a single base.

CD8 naive samples were CD45RO-negative cells positively selected for CCR7, giving a CD45RA+CCR7+ population that excluded TemRA cells. Donors were healthy HIV-negative adults with no recently reported acute infections or vaccinations. Only Caucasian adults living in Nashville, Tennessee, USA were represented among the donors. After blood collection by leukapheresis, PBMCs were isolated using Ficoll-Histopaque density gradient centrifugation and then cryopreserved in the vapor phase of liquid nitrogen. Analytical flow cytometry was used to check the purity and quantity of every magnetically sorted T cell population. Each sorted fraction had its genomic DNA isolated and then quantified by UV absorbance on a Nanodrop 2000c. The CDR3 covers 17 residues, taking in both the cysteine and the phenylalanine. The kept DNA is CDR3 alone, 51 bases in frame from the first base. V is pared back by 0 bases and J by 0 bases, with 12 bases lying between the germline termini.

Using the deep immunoSEQ assay, TCR CDR3 regions were amplified from genomic DNA by multiplex PCR. Extracted genomic DNA from each cell subset was distributed evenly across all wells of several immunoSEQ 96-well plates, and each plate was treated as a replicate. Each replicate PCR for sorted subsets received roughly 0.2 ug genomic DNA, equal to about 30,000 T cell genomes. Purified libraries were measured with a Qubit 3.0 fluorometer, size-checked on a Bioanalyzer 2100, and measured again with the KAPA Library Quantification kit. Each immunoSEQ 96-well plate was sequenced on its own single-read 150-cycle Illumina NextSeq 550 flow cell. The original methods were these. The immunoSEQ output contained only junctional sequences without quality scores, so filtering could not match that applied to full-length reads. Sequences were annotated with PyIR, a Python wrapper for IgBLAST v1.9, and V/J genes and CDR3 were assigned using IMGT germline references. Reads were removed for weak V/J assignments (E-value above 1e-6), missing CDR3, stop codons, out-of-frame junctions, or ambiguous translated residues. V3J clonotypes were defined by identical inferred V gene, J gene, and CDR3 amino acid sequence. To compute the percentage overlap between repertoires, the number of shared unique clonotypes was divided by the size of the smaller repertoire. RTK rarefaction, the Chao1 estimator, and Recon v2.1 estimates of unobserved clonotypes were used to assess repertoire richness. Generation probabilities were computed with OLGA for all TCRbeta clonotypes obtained by the gDNA method from several donors. TCRdb holds this immuneACCESS table with in-frame rearrangements only. Some clones are missing; in checked studies, unresolved V genes explain under half, and the rest has no known cause. V and J calls and clone size come straight from that table; D and trimming were deduced from the DNA. The sample contains millions of clones, roughly 91% of them found a single time. Jointly, the top ten make up about 1.8% of the sample.

Sequenced: naive CD8+ T cells from PBMCs. The label giving this sample's cell subset or site can be read as: CD45RA+CCR7+. This TCR was recovered from a man younger than 35 in good health. Some clones in this sample may be carry-over from other donors' samples. The V gene is TRBV23-1 and the J gene is TRBJ2-4, with the D segment identity uncertain. TRBV23-1 is annotated as an ORF whose role is uncertain. The DNA sequence is TGCGCCAGCAGTCAATCGGTCTCAATTTTAGCCAAAAACATTCAGTACTTC. This is translated as CASSQSVSILAKNIQYF.